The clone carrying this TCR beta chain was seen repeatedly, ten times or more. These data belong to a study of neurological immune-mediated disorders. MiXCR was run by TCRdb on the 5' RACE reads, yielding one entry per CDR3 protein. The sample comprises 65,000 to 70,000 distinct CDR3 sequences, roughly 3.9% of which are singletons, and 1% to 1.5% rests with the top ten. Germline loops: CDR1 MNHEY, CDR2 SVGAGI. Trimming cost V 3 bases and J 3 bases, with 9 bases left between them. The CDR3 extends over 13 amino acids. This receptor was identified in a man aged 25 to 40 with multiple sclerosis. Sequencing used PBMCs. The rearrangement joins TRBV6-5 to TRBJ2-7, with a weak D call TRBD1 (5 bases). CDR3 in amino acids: CASSYDSLYEQYF. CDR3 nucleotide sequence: TGTGCCAGCAGTTATGACAGCCTCTACGAGCAGTACTTC.